Below, one T cell receptor (beta chain) is given with its context. Its binding antigen is unknown. Base qualities are not recorded, but no much larger clone differs from it by a single base. The germline V gene encodes CDR1 DFQATT and CDR2 SNEGSKA (reference sequence). The germline V and J ends show losses of 5 bases and 4 bases respectively, and no gene match explains 9 bases of the junction. The CDR3 contains 14 residues, cysteine and phenylalanine counted. The read is trimmed to its CDR3 DNA, 42 bases read in frame from base 1. These data originate in a study of relationships among human T cell subsets (dated by TCRdb to the early 2010s). A note on the overall study: Sequencing was performed on eight distinct blood T cell populations: pan T, CD8 cytotoxic, regulatory, Th1, Th2, naive plus transitional, activated and memory cells.

Libraries were made using multiplex PCR. TCRdb records 454 GS FLX as the sequencer. Semiquantitative ARM-PCR was used to amplify the TCR alpha and beta CDR3 regions from mRNA. In ARM-PCR, tagged nested gene-specific primers were applied first, and communal superprimers then carried out the exponential amplification. Before the second amplification round was performed on first-round PCR products, the nested primers were removed by exonuclease. Sequencing of the amplicons was performed on the 454 platform, which allows millions of DNA fragments to be sequenced rapidly without cloning bias. A read was counted as effective if the read could be mapped to both V and J germline segments. Under the source paper's analysis protocol: IRmap, which uses pyromap, a Smith-Waterman modification adapted to 454 sequencing errors, was used to assign reads to germline V, D and J segments. D-beta assignments were filtered using cutoffs set at the 99th percentile of alignment scores from simulated random sequences. The CDR3 was taken to be the amino acids lying between the conserved V-segment Y[YFLI]C motif and the J-segment [FW]GXGT motif. Repertoire diversity was estimated with a compound Poisson process model previously applied to large-scale EST data. A cross-contamination detection procedure was applied to argue against sample contamination as the source of shared CDR3s. The public reads were reanalyzed by TCRdb: fastp trimming at Q25, MiXCR alignment, in-frame beta chains only. Identical CDR3 proteins give one entry, which carries the most common genes and DNA. The V and J calls here are based on TCRdb, not the publication. This sample has 16,000 or so distinct CDR3 sequences in its table, and about 60% of those were observed once. The biggest ten clones account for 30% to 35% of the sample.

What the authors observed across the whole study: Over 55% of CD8+ cytotoxic sequences belonged to clones with over 100 reads, whereas regulatory and Th2 subsets showed few such clones. The bead-based sorting was unable to rule out the presence of a CD4+CD8+ double-positive population. Substantial sharing of CDR3s among Th1, Th2 and regulatory T cells was interpreted as suggestive of stochastic cell fate choices. Across the seven subsets, no statistically significant differences turned up in V, D and J usage, CDR3 length, or N-nucleotide additions. T cell counts went unrecorded for a couple of pan T samples, which were processed alongside pan B cells.

T cell subsets were isolated with Miltenyi superparamagnetic beads coated with subset-specific monoclonal antibodies. All T cell populations were isolated from peripheral blood. Whole blood was subjected to Ficoll separation to obtain mononuclear cells, from which monocytes were subsequently depleted using anti-CD14 microbeads. Isolated cell populations were immediately resuspended in RNAprotect reagent. In general terms, the pan T sample was made up of CD3+ T cells. The specimen was total T cells sorted from blood. The meaning of the sample's cell subset or site label: CD3+ T cells in general. The V gene is TRBV20-1 and the J gene is TRBJ2-5; a stretch of 8 junction bases matches TRBD2. This TCR derives from a man aged 35 to 55 in good health. The CDR3 region has the sequence CSASYGGERETQYF. The DNA sequence follows: TGCAGTGCTTCCTACGGGGGGGAACGAGAGACCCAGTACTTC.